The entry below describes one TCR beta chain. TCRdb's copy holds only in-frame clones and misses some; the assay was immunoSEQ multiplex PCR. The sample includes about 24,000 clones, 87% of them seen just once. This specimen belongs to a study of blood T cell dynamics during melanoma immunotherapy. The time point is: pre-treatment baseline. Germline CDR1 MGHRA, CDR2 YSYEKL. This CDR3 region has 12 residues. V lost 0 bases to trimming and J lost 11 bases, with 8 bases between them. The source is a human donor with melanoma. The sample here was blood, taken from a patient treated with checkpoint blockade. This rearrangement joins TRBV4-1 to TRBJ2-1; D gene ambiguous. The DNA for the CDR3 is TGCGCCAGCAGCCAAGAGCTAGGCAAGCAGTTCTTC. It codes for CASSQELGKQFF.